Listed below are T cell receptor beta chains from one sample, sequenced in a study of shared clonotypes between healthy human individuals. The method was immunoSEQ multiplex PCR; TCRdb's version includes in-frame clones alone and lacks a portion of them. The profile shows approximately 500,000 clones, 75% to 80% of them singletons. The sequenced material came from PBMCs. The receptor source for this set is a woman aged 40 to 55 in good health. Some clones in this sample may be carry-over from other donors' samples. Each CDR3 is given with its conserved first and last residue. A D gene is named only where the DNA matches it firmly. Clone size is shown for a subset of rows, as once, few, many or a class of expanded clone.

CASSVGAGGLETQYF	TGTGCCAGCAGCGTAGGGGCAGGGGGCCTTGAGACCCAGTACTTC	TRBV9	TRBJ2-5	15	.	TRBD1
CASSYQMTLRETQYF	TGTGCCAGCAGCTACCAGATGACCCTCCGGGAGACCCAGTACTTC	TRBV7-2	TRBJ2-5	15	.	.
CASSLADLPDGEKLFF	TGCGCCAGCAGCTTGGCCGATTTGCCGGACGGAGAAAAACTGTTTTTT	TRBV5-1	TRBJ1-4	16	.	.
CASSGSGGASNEKLFF	TGTGCCAGCAGTGGGTCTGGAGGCGCTTCTAATGAAAAACTGTTTTTT	TRBV28	TRBJ1-4	16	.	.
CASRPDRGPNSPLHF	TGTGCCAGCAGGCCCGACAGGGGGCCGAATTCACCCCTCCACTTT	TRBV28	TRBJ1-6	15	.	TRBD1
CASSARLAGGSNTGELFF	TGCGCCAGCAGCGCTAGACTAGCGGGAGGGTCTAACACCGGGGAGCTGTTTTTT	TRBV5-1	TRBJ2-2	18	.	TRBD2
CASSLLLDEQFF	TGCGCCAGCAGCTTACTCCTTGATGAGCAGTTCTTC	TRBV5-1	TRBJ2-1	12	.	.
CASSKTKGLAGGGQYF	TGTGCCAGCAGCAAGACGAAGGGACTAGCGGGAGGGGGGCAGTACTTC	TRBV4-2	TRBJ2-7	16	.	TRBD2
CASSARESSYEQYF	TGTGCCAGCAGCGCTAGGGAGAGCTCCTACGAGCAGTACTTC	TRBV9	TRBJ2-7	14	.	.
CAISAGRADGYTF	TGTGCCATCAGTGCGGGCAGGGCGGATGGCTACACCTTC	TRBV10-3	TRBJ1-2	13	.	.
CASSPPAGEQYF	TGTGCCAGCTCACCACCGGCAGGCGAGCAGTACTTC	TRBV18	TRBJ2-7	12	.	.
CASRSSNQPQHF	TGTGCCAGCAGGAGTAGCAATCAGCCCCAGCATTTT	TRBV28	TRBJ1-5	12	.	.
CASSVSGGSYEQYF	TGTGCCAGCAGTGTTTCAGGGGGTTCCTACGAGCAGTACTTC	TRBV2	TRBJ2-7	14	many	TRBD1
CASSSHRAHTEAFF	TGTGCCAGCAGTTCCCACAGGGCTCACACTGAAGCTTTCTTT	TRBV28	TRBJ1-1	14	few	.
CASSDLAGSSYEQYF	TGTGCCAGCAGTGATCTAGCGGGAAGCTCCTACGAGCAGTACTTC	TRBV2	TRBJ2-7	15	.	TRBD2
CASSPQEISNTGELFF	TGTGCCAGCTCACCACAAGAAATCTCGAACACCGGGGAGCTGTTTTTT	TRBV18	TRBJ2-2	16	once	.
CASRLLAGGSNEQFF	TGTGCCAGCAGACTTCTAGCGGGAGGGAGCAATGAGCAGTTCTTC	TRBV27	TRBJ2-1	15	.	TRBD2
CASSQAAATTNEKLFF	TGTGCCAGCAGCCAAGCGGCAGCAACAACTAATGAAAAACTGTTTTTT	TRBV4-2	TRBJ1-4	16	.	.
CASSSGRGGETQYF	TGTGCCAGCAGCTCCGGCAGGGGGGGAGAGACCCAGTACTTC	TRBV7-3	TRBJ2-5	14	.	.
CSVVLAGGGEQYF	TGCAGCGTTGTACTAGCGGGAGGGGGCGAGCAGTACTTC	TRBV29-1	TRBJ2-7	13	.	TRBD2
CASSNRDSQAFF	TGTGCCAGCAGCAACCGGGACAGTCAAGCTTTCTTT	TRBV7-6	TRBJ1-1	12	.	TRBD1
CASSGGVEQYF	TGTGCCAGCTCCGGGGGGGTCGAGCAGTACTTC	TRBV2	TRBJ2-7	11	.	TRBD2
CASSIRIYSGNTIYF	TGTGCCAGCAGCATCAGGATATACTCTGGAAACACCATATATTTT	TRBV7-2	TRBJ1-3	15	.	.
CASSLVAGEHTDTQYF	TGTGCCAGCAGCTTGGTAGCGGGAGAGCACACAGATACGCAGTATTTT	TRBV5-6	TRBJ2-3	16	once	TRBD2
CASSLKWGGELFF	TGTGCCAGCAGCCTAAAGTGGGGCGGGGAGCTGTTTTTT	TRBV7-3	TRBJ2-2	13	few	.
CASSLDSDYNEQFF	TGTGCCAGCAGTCTCGACTCGGACTACAATGAGCAGTTCTTC	TRBV6-5	TRBJ2-1	14	.	.
CASSLGRTGYEQYF	TGTGCCAGCAGCTTAGGCAGGACGGGCTACGAGCAGTACTTC	TRBV7-9	TRBJ2-7	14	.	.
CASSYSGEQFF	TGTGCCAGCAGTTACTCTGGGGAGCAGTTCTTC	TRBV6-5	TRBJ2-1	11	.	.
CASSLGGRSYEQYF	TGTGCCAGCAGCTTAGGCGGGAGAAGCTACGAGCAGTACTTC	TRBV11-2	TRBJ2-7	14	many	TRBD2
CASSLGGSNTGELFF	TGTGCCAGCAGCTTAGGCGGGAGTAACACCGGGGAGCTGTTTTTT	TRBV11-3	TRBJ2-2	15	few	TRBD2
CATSRDPGTFNSPLHF	TGTGCCACCAGCAGAGATCCCGGGACCTTTAATTCACCCCTCCACTTT	TRBV15	TRBJ1-6	16	.	.
CASSLLGGALEQFF	TGTGCCAGCAGCTTATTGGGGGGAGCGCTAGAGCAGTTCTTC	TRBV7-3	TRBJ2-1	14	.	.
CASSSKGTEAFF	TGTGCCAGCAGCTCCAAAGGCACTGAAGCTTTCTTT	TRBV11-3	TRBJ1-1	12	few	.
CAISGGQKAQYEQYF	TGTGCCATCAGTGGAGGACAGAAGGCTCAGTACGAGCAGTACTTC	TRBV10-3	TRBJ2-7	15	.	.
CASSYAAREEKLFF	TGTGCCAGCAGTTACGCCGCCAGAGAGGAAAAACTGTTTTTT	TRBV6-5	TRBJ1-4	14	few	.
CASSWGRDEDTEAFF	TGTGCCAGCAGCTGGGGAAGGGATGAGGACACTGAAGCTTTCTTT	TRBV7-9	TRBJ1-1	15	few	.
CASSLRGWAGYEQYF	TGTGCCAGCAGTCTCAGGGGATGGGCGGGTTACGAGCAGTACTTC	TRBV28	TRBJ2-7	15	.	.
CASSLGTGYNEKLFF	TGCGCCAGCAGCTTGGGGACAGGCTATAATGAAAAACTGTTTTTT	TRBV5-1	TRBJ1-4	15	.	TRBD1
CASSLSTWGRSSNQPQHF	TGTGCCAGCAGTTTATCTACTTGGGGGCGCTCCAGCAATCAGCCCCAGCATTTT	TRBV28	TRBJ1-5	18	.	.
CASSVSGSSNQPQHF	TGTGCCAGCAGCGTAAGCGGCAGCTCTAATCAGCCCCAGCATTTT	TRBV9	TRBJ1-5	15	.	.
CASSPGTGLRNYGYTF	TGTGCCAGCAGCCCGGGGACAGGGTTGAGAAACTATGGCTACACCTTC	TRBV9	TRBJ1-2	16	.	TRBD1
CASSLRGQGSSVRTGNEQFF	TGCGCCAGCAGCTTGCGGGGGCAGGGTTCCTCGGTACGGACGGGCAATGAGCAGTTCTTC	TRBV5-1	TRBJ2-1	20	.	.
CASSSDYADTQYF	TGTGCCAGCAGTTCGGACTACGCAGATACGCAGTATTTT	TRBV2	TRBJ2-3	13	.	.
CATSRGQGATPGSYEQYF	TGTGCCACCAGCAGGGGACAGGGGGCGACGCCCGGCTCCTACGAGCAGTACTTC	TRBV15	TRBJ2-7	18	few	TRBD1
CASSLLWEQFF	TGTGCCAGCAGCCTTCTTTGGGAGCAGTTCTTC	TRBV7-9	TRBJ2-1	11	.	.
CASKREGNEQFF	TGTGCCAGCAAGCGGGAGGGGAATGAGCAGTTCTTC	TRBV6-6	TRBJ2-1	12	few	TRBD2
CAWSGDYSNQPQHF	TGTGCCTGGAGTGGGGACTATAGCAATCAGCCCCAGCATTTT	TRBV30	TRBJ1-5	14	.	.
CASSSDRGSDTQYF	TGTGCCAGCAGCTCAGACAGGGGTTCGGATACGCAGTATTTT	TRBV11-2	TRBJ2-3	14	.	TRBD1
CASSVQGFYEQYF	TGTGCCAGCAGTGTTCAGGGGTTCTACGAGCAGTACTTC	TRBV2	TRBJ2-7	13	.	.
CASSWALTGGVSYEQYF	TGTGCCAGCAGCTGGGCCCTGACAGGGGGCGTCTCCTACGAGCAGTACTTC	TRBV5-5	TRBJ2-7	17	many	TRBD1
CSGVSGRSGNEQFF	TGCAGCGGGGTTAGCGGGAGGTCGGGTAATGAGCAGTTCTTC	TRBV29-1	TRBJ2-1	14	.	TRBD2
CASSDSSGSSYNEQFF	TGTGCCAGCAGTGACTCTAGCGGGAGCTCCTACAATGAGCAGTTCTTC	TRBV25-1	TRBJ2-1	16	.	TRBD2
CASRNKLAGGSEQFF	TGCGCCAGCAGGAACAAGCTAGCGGGAGGTTCTGAGCAGTTCTTC	TRBV10-2	TRBJ2-1	15	few	TRBD2
CASSTQTGGVEQFF	TGTGCCAGCAGCACCCAGACAGGGGGCGTTGAGCAGTTCTTC	TRBV7-7	TRBJ2-1	14	.	TRBD1
CASSFGQNTGELFF	TGTGCCAGCAGCTTTGGACAAAACACCGGGGAGCTGTTTTTT	TRBV7-6	TRBJ2-2	14	.	.
CASSYRDRDTDTQYF	TGTGCCAGCAGTTACCGGGACAGAGACACAGATACGCAGTATTTT	TRBV6-5	TRBJ2-3	15	.	TRBD1
CASGGLADYNEQFF	TGTGCCAGCGGAGGGCTAGCGGATTACAATGAGCAGTTCTTC	TRBV27	TRBJ2-1	14	.	TRBD2
CASSPYGGHYGYTF	TGTGCCAGCTCACCATACGGAGGACACTATGGCTACACCTTC	TRBV18	TRBJ1-2	14	.	.
CAIGGGTDSNQPQHF	TGTGCCATCGGGGGCGGGACAGATAGCAATCAGCCCCAGCATTTT	TRBV10-3	TRBJ1-5	15	.	TRBD1
CASSIGGLTNTGELFF	TGTGCCAGTAGTATAGGGGGGCTTACGAACACCGGGGAGCTGTTTTTT	TRBV19	TRBJ2-2	16	few	.